One sample yielded the 21 T cell receptor beta chains listed below, sequenced in a study of response to subunit inactivated influenza vaccine. A single record per CDR3 protein comes from TCRdb applying MiXCR to the RT-PCR reads. The data contain roughly 500,000 distinct CDR3 sequences, under 30% of them singletons. These data are also associated with another study on T cells expressing NK-cell markers. As reported in that work: The TCR beta cDNA came from 5'RACE template switching with UMIs.

The specimen was CD4+ T cells sorted from PBMCs, collected less than 13 days after vaccination. Receptor source: a man in his fifties who received an inactivated influenza vaccine.

This clonotype turned up a few times. V is TRBV7-9 and J is TRBJ1-4, with D maybe TRBD1 (6 bases). Germline-derived CDR1 and CDR2 are SEHNR and FQNEAQ (reference sequence). V was shortened by 3 bases and J by 0 bases, with 8 bases between the two germline ends. The CDR3 is 15 residues long. CDR3 in amino acids: CASSFQGTTNEKLFF. CDR3 sequence (DNA): TGTGCCAGCAGCTTCCAGGGGACAACTAATGAAAAACTGTTTTTT.

The V gene is TRBV30, the J gene TRBJ2-7, with 8 bases that match TRBD2. The germline V gene has CDR1 GTSNPN and CDR2 SVGIG (reference sequence). The junction had 13 bases not matched to a gene; V was cut back by 0 bases and J by 6 bases. This CDR3 is built from 16 residues. This CDR3 is CAWSVLRRGASREQYF. For the CDR3, the DNA is TGTGCCTGGAGTGTTCTAAGGCGGGGGGCCTCTCGCGAGCAGTACTTC.

This clonotype was picked up a small number of times. The chain links TRBV3-1 to TRBJ2-7; D perhaps matches TRBD1 (6 bases). The CDR3 contains 14 residues. CDR1 is LGHDT and CDR2 is YNNKEL in the germline V gene (reference sequence). The V gene lost 6 bases and the J gene lost 2 bases, with 14 bases spanning the gap. The CDR3: CASSSPTGTYEQYF. The CDR3 nucleotides are TGTGCCAGCAGTTCCCCGACAGGAACCTACGAGCAGTACTTC.

The DNA for the CDR3 is TGCGCCAGCAGCCAAATCCGGACTAGCGGATATTACGAGCAGTACTTC. It yields the protein CASSQIRTSGYYEQYF. The V and J genes are TRBV4-3 and TRBJ2-7, with TRBD2 matching over 10 bases. This CDR3 has 16 amino acids. Looked up from germline, CDR1 is LGHNA and CDR2 is YSLEER. V lost 2 bases and J lost 4; bases outside the gene matches: 8.

This clonotype has more than one count but fewer than ten. The CDR3 spells CSARSPTGGVTEAFF. The CDR3 nucleotides read TGCAGTGCTAGAAGCCCGACAGGGGGAGTGACTGAAGCTTTCTTT. The J gene is TRBJ1-1, the V gene TRBV20-1; TRBD1 matches at 9 bases. CDR1 DFQATT and CDR2 SNEGSKA come from the germline V gene (reference sequence). Trimming took 2 bases from V and 5 from J; bases not matched to a gene: 9. The CDR3 has 15 amino acids.

The J gene is TRBJ2-1, the V gene TRBV15; D is undetermined. V was shortened by 0 bases and J by 3 bases, with 9 bases between the two germline ends. Germline CDR1 is LNHNV and CDR2 is YYDKDF (reference sequence). The CDR3 is 15 residues long. CDR3 bases: TGTGCCACCAGCAGAGATCGGCTAGTCTACAATGAGCAGTTCTTC. It specifies CATSRDRLVYNEQFF. The whole variable domain, remainder taken from reference TRBV15 and TRBJ2-1, is DAMVIQNPRYQVTQFGKPVTLSCSQTLNHNVMYWYQQKSSQAPKLLFHYYDKDFNNEADTPDNFQSRRPNTSFCFLDIRSPGLGDTAMYLCATSRDRLVYNEQFFGPGTRLTVL.

CDR3 amino acids: CASSLVSGAHTEQFF. The CDR3 DNA sequence: TGTGCCAGCAGTTTAGTTTCAGGGGCCCACACTGAGCAGTTCTTC. The chain links TRBV12-3 or TRBV12-4 to TRBJ2-1, with a tentative D call TRBD1 (6 bases). The CDR3 has 15 residues. The V end lost 1 base, the J end lost 9 bases, and 16 bases lay between the germline ends.

V is TRBV12-3 or TRBV12-4 and J is TRBJ2-7; maybe TRBD2 (6 bases). Trimming stripped 8 bases from V and 0 bases from J, with 14 bases between. The CDR3 runs 14 residues. For the CDR3, the DNA is TGTGCCAGCGGCACGGGACTCTTCTCCTACGAGCAGTACTTC. This encodes CASGTGLFSYEQYF.

J is TRBJ1-6 and V is TRBV5-1; D may be TRBD1 (6 bases). Germline V gene lookup returns CDR1 SGHRS and CDR2 YFSETQ. The CDR3 runs to 17 residues. Trimming stripped 0 bases from V and 0 bases from J, with 10 bases between. For the CDR3, the DNA is TGCGCCAGCAGCTTGGTGACAGGACGCTCCTATAATTCACCCCTCCACTTT. This translates into CASSLVTGRSYNSPLHF.

V gene TRBV9 combines with J gene TRBJ1-1; the D is unclear. Trimming removed 3 bases at V and 1 base at J, with 13 bases between. The CDR3 has 15 amino acids. Germline-derived CDR1 and CDR2 are SGDLS and YYNGEE. The CDR3 region has the DNA TGTGCCAGCAGCGCGGGCCGCCACAGGAACACTGAAGCTTTCTTT. Amino acid sequence: CASSAGRHRNTEAFF. The full variable domain, its missing parts supplied by reference TRBV9 and TRBJ1-1, is DSGVTQTPKHLITATGQRVTLRCSPRSGDLSVYWYQQSLDQGLQFLIQYYNGEERAKGNILERFSAQQFPDLHSELNLSSLELGDSALYFCASSAGRHRNTEAFFGQGTRLTVV.

The chain has TRBV5-1 and TRBJ2-5; D may correspond to TRBD1 or TRBD2 (5 bases each). Germline CDR1 and CDR2: SGHRS and YFSETQ. The CDR3 is 14 residues long. Trimming stripped 0 bases from V and 3 bases from J, with 9 bases between. The CDR3 DNA sequence: TGCGCCAGCAGCTTGGAGGGACGGAAAGAGACCCAGTACTTC. Residues: CASSLEGRKETQYF.

Only a few counts were recorded for this clonotype. This chain connects TRBV18 to TRBJ1-6; no definite D call. V was clipped by 2 bases and J by 5 bases, with 19 bases between them. The CDR3 has 18 residues. Germline-derived CDR1 and CDR2 are KGHSH and LQKENI. The CDR3 DNA follows: TGTGCCAGCTCACCATTTGGAACGGACCGAATGGATAATTCACCCCTCCACTTT. It translates to CASSPFGTDRMDNSPLHF.

As regards this clonotype: Germline is not matched at one junction end, which may reflect a read error. This chain uses TRBV4-2 with TRBJ2-7; D is possibly TRBD1 (5 bases). CDR3 length equals 16 residues. Germline V gene sequence: CDR1 LGHNA, CDR2 YNFKEQ. CDR3 in amino acids: CVSSQDRSRQSYEQYF. CDR3 DNA: TGTGTCAGCAGCCAAGATCGGTCCAGACAGTCCTACGAGCAGTACTTC.

The chain recombines TRBV3-1 with TRBJ2-7; D is undetermined. The CDR3 contains 14 residues. Per germline, CDR1 LGHDT and CDR2 YNNKEL (reference sequence). Trimming cost V 2 bases and J 3 bases, with 11 bases left between them. In DNA form, the CDR3 reads TGTGCCAGCAGCCAAATCCAGGAAGGCTACGAGCAGTACTTC. Protein sequence: CASSQIQEGYEQYF.

The V call is TRBV7-2, the J call TRBJ2-2; 8 bases are a match to TRBD2. V shed 2 bases and J 6 bases; nucleotides not matched to a gene: 11. The CDR3 covers 17 residues. The germline V gene encodes CDR1 SGHTA and CDR2 FQGNSA. The CDR3 DNA reads TGTGCCAGCAGCTTAAATGGCGGGGGGCGATCGTCCGGGGAGCTGTTTTTT. This sequence encodes CASSLNGGGRSSGELFF. The full variable domain, in which reference TRBV7-2 and TRBJ2-2 provide the parts outside the CDR3, is GAGVSQSPSNKVTEKGKDVELRCDPISGHTALYWYRQSLGQGLEFLIYFQGNSAPDKSGLPSDRFSAERTGGSVSTLTIQRTQQEDSAVYLCASSLNGGGRSSGELFFGEGSRLTVL.

The rearrangement joins TRBV28 to TRBJ2-7; 8 bases agree with TRBD1. The CDR3 sequence is 13 residues long. The junction had 3 bases not matched to a gene; V was cut back by 8 bases and J by 0 bases. Germline V gene lookup returns CDR1 MDHEN and CDR2 SYDVKM. Here the CDR3 DNA reads TGTGCCAGCCTGGACAGGGCCTCCTACGAGCAGTACTTC. This translates into CASLDRASYEQYF.

This clonotype was observed a few times. The chain recombines TRBV18 with TRBJ1-2; maybe TRBD1 (6 bases). The CDR3 runs 13 residues. V lost 2 bases to trimming and J lost 7 bases, with 11 bases between them. Germline assignment: CDR1 KGHSH and CDR2 LQKENI. The CDR3 nucleotides read TGTGCCAGCTCACCAGACAGGTCCCTTGGCTACACCTTC. It yields the protein CASSPDRSLGYTF.

This clonotype was counted between two and nine times. This rearrangement joins TRBV5-1 to TRBJ2-2, with 9 nucleotides matching TRBD1. V lost 0 bases and J lost 4; bases outside the gene matches: 7. Germline loops: CDR1 SGHRS, CDR2 YFSETQ. CDR3 size: 17 residues. The CDR3 DNA follows: TGCGCCAGCAGCTTGGCCTACGGGACAGGGCCCACCGGGGAGCTGTTTTTT. Translated, it gives CASSLAYGTGPTGELFF.

A few counts support this clonotype. V usage is TRBV25-1 and J usage is TRBJ1-2; D gene ambiguous. V was shortened by 1 base and J by 7 bases, with 7 bases between the two germline ends. CDR3 length: 12 amino acids. Looked up from germline, CDR1 is MGHDK and CDR2 is SYGVNS. As DNA, the CDR3 is TGTGCCAGCAGTGAATGGCCGAGTGGCTACACCTTC. This sequence encodes CASSEWPSGYTF.

In its sample, this clonotype was seen a few times. The chain links TRBV29-1 to TRBJ2-6, with TRBD1 matching over 8 bases. The CDR3 has 17 amino acids. The trim removed 3 bases at V and 0 bases at J, leaving 7 bases unmatched. In germline, CDR1 is SQVTM, CDR2 ANQGSEA. The CDR3 DNA reads TGCAGCGTTGAGGGACAGGACCCTCACTCTGGGGCCAACGTCCTGACTTTC. Residues: CSVEGQDPHSGANVLTF.

The V call is TRBV20-1, the J call TRBJ2-1; no definite D call. This CDR3 has 14 amino acids. V was shortened by 0 bases and J by 4 bases, with 10 bases between the two germline ends. Germline V gives CDR1 DFQATT, CDR2 SNEGSKA (reference sequence). The CDR3, as DNA: TGCAGTGCTAGAGATCTACGGGTTTACAATGAGCAGTTCTTC. This translates into CSARDLRVYNEQFF.